This entry describes one T cell receptor beta chain. The antigen is undetermined. MiXCR was run by TCRdb on the 5' RACE reads, yielding one entry per CDR3 protein. Of more than 300,000 distinct CDR3 sequences detected, under 25% appear once; the ten largest clones hold around 23%. This specimen belongs to a study of T-cell memory formation after mild COVID-19. Study-wide results and caveats: The study found balanced CD4/CD8 in clones contracting day 15 to 85 and a CD4+ lean in later expanders.

The CDR3 has 16 residues. Trimming took off 7 bases at V and 2 bases at J, with 18 bases between the two ends. CDR1 SGHTA and CDR2 FQGNSA come from the germline V gene. This chain joins TRBV7-2 and TRBJ2-1; a possible D gene is TRBD1 (6 bases). Input material: PBMCs or a T cell subset sorted from them (not recorded which). The source of this sequence is a man aged 18 to 30 who had mild COVID-19 (a few samples of this study predate the infection). Cell type and time point are not known. The CDR3 loop is CASTELTGPTYNEQFF. The CDR3 bases are TGTGCCAGCACCGAATTGACAGGCCCTACCTACAATGAGCAGTTCTTC.